This T cell receptor beta chain was captured by sequencing in a study of glioma-infiltrating T cells. For the study at large: Low-grade gliomas were grade II; glioblastomas were grade IV at initial diagnosis. Dexamethasone exposure before glioma surgery was limited to six or fewer days.

Germline CDR1 MNHEY, CDR2 SMNVEV (reference sequence). The CDR3 sequence is 14 residues long. In the case of this clonotype: The antigen is not known. A much larger clone differs from this one at a single base, so this may be a read error.

General study points: Tissue-blood divergence was below expectation in non-neoplastic patients, above in gliomas. Patients with low tissue-blood divergence carried a signature set of shared blood CDR3 motifs.

The iRepertoire nested amplicon-rescue multiplex PCR amplified TCR alpha and beta CDR3s from RNA. In TCRdb, the multiplex PCR reads were re-called with MiXCR into one record per CDR3 protein. This table holds 300,000 to 450,000 distinct CDR3 sequences, approximately 42% found once. Sequenced input: glioma tissue, nonneoplastic brain tissue, or PBMCs (not recorded which). The receptor was isolated from a human donor with low-grade glioma or glioblastoma, undergoing nonglioma brain surgery, or in good health (not recorded which). This sequence joins TRBV27 and TRBJ1-6; D not certain. The CDR3 nucleotides are TGTGCCAGCAAAGTTTCAGTCGAGGATTCACACCTCCACTTT. It encodes CASKVSVEDSHLHF.